The clone carrying this TCR beta chain was counted only a few times. Its matching antigen is unknown. The data stem from a study of T-cell memory formation after mild COVID-19. Study-wide points: The authors left the SARS-CoV-2 specificity of second-wave clones peaking on day 37 unconfirmed. Contracting CD4+ clones lay largely in CM and EM, with CD8+ ones residing in EMRA.

Amplification by 5'RACE using constant-segment primers produced TCR alpha and TCR beta cDNA libraries that carried sample barcodes and UMIs. TCRdb reprocessed the 5' RACE reads with MiXCR, giving one entry per CDR3 protein. This table holds 130,000 to 150,000 distinct CDR3 sequences, roughly 21% found once. The CDR3 runs 13 residues. The V end lost 5 bases, the J end lost 6 bases, and 12 bases lay between the germline ends. Germline V gene data show CDR1 as ENHRY and CDR2 as SYGVKD. The sequence came from an adult woman who had mild COVID-19 (a few samples of this study predate the infection). Cell type and time point are not known. The sample comprised PBMCs or a T cell subset sorted from them (not recorded which). The chain combines TRBV10-3 with TRBJ2-3, with D possibly being TRBD2 (5 bases). CDR3 region: CAISSSGGDTQYF. For the CDR3, the DNA is TGTGCCATCAGTTCGTCGGGCGGGGATACGCAGTATTTT.